This T cell receptor beta chain is from a study of blood T cell repertoires in COVID-19. Study context: COVID-19 samples, acute and convalescent, were from the United States, Italy and Spain. Sources were T cells, B-cell-depleted T cells, or PBMCs; the material itself was cDNA or gDNA.

The CDR3 covers 16 residues. The germline V gene has CDR1 MGHRA and CDR2 YSYEKL. V lost 0 bases, J lost 2 bases, and 4 bases stayed unmatched. Authors' methods: For nucleated cells, counts were estimated from reference gene primer amplification. Produced via immunoSEQ multiplex PCR; TCRdb's table is partial and in-frame only. The V and J calls and clone size come from that table; D and trimming were worked out from the DNA. The sample records about 120,000 clones, roughly 76% being singletons. The receptor comes from a human donor in a cohort sampled during active COVID-19. Sequencing was performed on peripheral blood. This chain links TRBV4-1 with TRBJ2-7; TRBD2 aligns across 10 bases. CDR3 coding DNA: TGCGCCAGCAGCCAAGATCGCACTAGCGGGGCCTACGAGCAGTACTTC. The encoded protein is CASSQDRTSGAYEQYF.